These T cell receptor beta chains were read from a single sample in a study of T cell repertoires in cytomegalovirus infection. The antigens of these receptors remain unknown. One entry per CDR3 protein, called by TCRdb with MiXCR from the reads. This sample has hundreds of thousands of distinct CDR3 sequences, with roughly 33% found just once. This specimen consisted of cultured CD8+ T cells from PBMCs, obtained from culture after CMV antigen stimulation. The receptors here all came from a human donor in good health (CMV status not recorded). Some clones in this sample may be carry-over from other donors' samples. Each CDR3 is given with its conserved first and last residue. Fields, in order: J gene, D gene, V gene, clone size, CDR3 DNA, CDR3 protein. The D gene is left open where the match is weak. Size values are once, few and many counts, or a class for expanded clones, and some rows have none.

TRBJ2-5	TRBD2	TRBV7-2	.	TGTGCCAGCAGCTTAGCGGAGACTAGCGGGGAGACCCAGTACTTC	CASSLAETSGETQYF
TRBJ2-7	.	TRBV4-1	.	TGCGCCAGCAGCATCGGTAGATCCTACGAGCAGTACTTC	CASSIGRSYEQYF
TRBJ1-2	.	TRBV12-3/TRBV12-4	few	TGTGCCAGCAGTTTAGTCGGTCCCGAAGCTAACTATGGCTACACCTTC	CASSLVGPEANYGYTF
TRBJ2-7	.	TRBV6-1	.	TGTGCCAGCAGACCACGAGTCGAGGGGCTAGGGGAGCAGTACTTC	CASRPRVEGLGEQYF
TRBJ1-1	.	TRBV6-1	.	TGTGCCAGCAGTGAAGCGCTCGGGAACACTGAAGCTTTCTTT	CASSEALGNTEAFF
TRBJ1-5	TRBD1	TRBV19	few	TGTGCCAGTAGTAGGGACAGGCTTGAGGATCAGCCCCAGCATTTT	CASSRDRLEDQPQHF
TRBJ2-3	.	TRBV4-1	few	TGCGCCAGCAGCCAAGTGTTGCCCCCGGGCCCTGGAACCACGGATACGCAGTATTTT	CASSQVLPPGPGTTDTQYF
TRBJ1-2	.	TRBV7-9	few	TGTGCCAGCAGCCAGGAGGGCAGTACTAACTATGGCTACACCTTC	CASSQEGSTNYGYTF
TRBJ2-1	.	TRBV11-1	.	TGTGCCAGCAGCTTAGCGCTTTCCCCACGGAGCTCCTACAATGAGCAGTTCTTC	CASSLALSPRSSYNEQFF
TRBJ1-2	.	TRBV6-8	.	TGTGCCAGCAGTTACTCGGTGGAGGGGGGCCTCTATGACTACACCTTC	CASSYSVEGGLYDYTF
TRBJ2-3	.	TRBV6-1	few	TGTGCCAGCAGTTACGTGGACAGAGAAGATACGCAGTATTTT	CASSYVDREDTQYF
TRBJ2-3	.	TRBV7-8	few	TGTGCCAGCAGCTTCTGGGCGGATACGCAGTATTTT	CASSFWADTQYF
TRBJ2-1	TRBD2	TRBV29-1	.	TGCAGCGTTGAAGAGACTAGCGGAGGTTACAATGAGCAGTTCTTC	CSVEETSGGYNEQFF
TRBJ2-7	TRBD1	TRBV5-4	many	TGTGCCAGCAGCCCGCCGGGACAGCGAGATTCCTACGAGCAGTACTTC	CASSPPGQRDSYEQYF
TRBJ1-1	TRBD1	TRBV7-9	few	TGTGCCAGCAGCCCCGGGACAGGGTTGAACACTGAAGCTTTCTTT	CASSPGTGLNTEAFF
TRBJ1-4	.	TRBV14	.	TGTGCCAGCAGCCAAGAAACGGCCTCACTTTATAATGAAAAACTGTTTTTT	CASSQETASLYNEKLFF
TRBJ2-5	.	TRBV10-3	.	TGTGCCATCAGTGAGTCGTGGGGACAAGAGACCCAGTACTTC	CAISESWGQETQYF
TRBJ1-2	.	TRBV12-5	.	TGTGCTAGTGGTTCCCCTGCGGGGAACTATGGCTACACCTTC	CASGSPAGNYGYTF
TRBJ1-6	.	TRBV12-5	few	TGTGCTAGTGGTTTGGTAACGAGTGGGCGCTCACCCCTCCACTTT	CASGLVTSGRSPLHF
TRBJ2-1	TRBD1	TRBV13	.	TGTGCCAGCAGAACAGTCACAGGGGAAGACAATGAGCAGTTCTTC	CASRTVTGEDNEQFF
TRBJ1-1	.	TRBV29-1	few	TGCAGCGTTGAAGATGGCGTGAACACTGAAGCTTTCTTT	CSVEDGVNTEAFF
TRBJ2-1	.	TRBV29-1	.	TGCAGCGTTGTTGGACTCGACCTCACCTACAATGAGCAGTTCTTC	CSVVGLDLTYNEQFF
TRBJ1-1	.	TRBV19	few	TGTGCCAGTAGTATATCCGGGATTACTGAAGCTTTCTTT	CASSISGITEAFF
TRBJ2-3	.	TRBV11-1	few	TGTGCCAGCAGCTTCGGCTGGGGTATCCCAGATACGCAGTATTTT	CASSFGWGIPDTQYF
TRBJ1-5	.	TRBV2	few	TGTGCCAGCAGTGATAGCCGGGGACATGTCAATCAGCCCCAGCATTTT	CASSDSRGHVNQPQHF
TRBJ2-3	TRBD2	TRBV11-2	.	TGTGCCAGCAGCCGCGCCGGACTAGCGGATACGCAGTATTTT	CASSRAGLADTQYF
TRBJ2-2	.	TRBV27	.	TGTGCCAGCAGTTTTTCCATTACAGGGACCGGGGAGCTGTTTTTT	CASSFSITGTGELFF
TRBJ2-2	TRBD1	TRBV6-2/TRBV6-3	few	TGTGCCAGCAGTTACTCTTACAGGGGCACCGGGGAGCTGTTTTTT	CASSYSYRGTGELFF
TRBJ2-5	.	TRBV2	.	TGTGCCACCGAAGAAACAACAGAGTTTCAAGAGACCCAGTACTTC	CATEETTEFQETQYF
TRBJ2-4	TRBD1	TRBV4-3	.	TGCGCCAGCAGCGCCCAGACAGGGGGCACTGACATTCAGTACTTC	CASSAQTGGTDIQYF
TRBJ2-7	.	TRBV7-8	.	TGTGCCAGCAGCTTAGCGTGGCAGGGGGGAGCCTACGAGCAGTACTTC	CASSLAWQGGAYEQYF
TRBJ2-3	TRBD1	TRBV2	few	TGTGCCAGCAACCGGGACAGGGGGCACTCAGATACGCAGTATTTT	CASNRDRGHSDTQYF
TRBJ2-4	TRBD1	TRBV28	.	TGTGCCAGCAGTTCCTACAGGGGGCGGGACATTCAGTACTTC	CASSSYRGRDIQYF
TRBJ2-2	TRBD1	TRBV12-3/TRBV12-4	.	TGTGCCAGCAGTTCATCGACAGGGGAGAACACCGGGGAGCTGTTTTTT	CASSSSTGENTGELFF